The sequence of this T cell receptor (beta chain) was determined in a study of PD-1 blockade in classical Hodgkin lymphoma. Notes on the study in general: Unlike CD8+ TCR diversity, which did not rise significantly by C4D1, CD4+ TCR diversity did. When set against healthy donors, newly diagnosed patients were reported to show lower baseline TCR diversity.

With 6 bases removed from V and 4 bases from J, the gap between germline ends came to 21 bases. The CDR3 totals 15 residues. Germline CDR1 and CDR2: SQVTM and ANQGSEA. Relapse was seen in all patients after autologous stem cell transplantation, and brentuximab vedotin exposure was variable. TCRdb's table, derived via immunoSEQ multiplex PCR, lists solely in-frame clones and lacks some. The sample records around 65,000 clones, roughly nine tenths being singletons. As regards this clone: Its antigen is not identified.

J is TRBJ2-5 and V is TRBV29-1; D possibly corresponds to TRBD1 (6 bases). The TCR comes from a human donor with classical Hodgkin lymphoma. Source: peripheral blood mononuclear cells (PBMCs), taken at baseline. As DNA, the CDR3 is TGCAGCGTAGGGAGACCGGGACACGGGACAGAGACCCAGTACTTC. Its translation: CSVGRPGHGTETQYF.